This T cell receptor (beta chain) appears in the sequencing data of a study of cytotoxic CD8 clonotypes in ibrutinib-treated CLL. CDR1 and CDR2 from the germline V gene are PRHDT and FYEKMQ (reference sequence). CDR3 length: 17 residues. V gave up 2 bases and J gave up 4 bases; unmatched junction bases: 12. Here immunoSEQ multiplex PCR was the method, and the copy in TCRdb shows in-frame clones only, minus some. The sample lists approximately 320,000 clones; 67% were seen once. The receptor was isolated from a human donor with chronic lymphocytic leukemia. The chain is built from TRBV13 and TRBJ2-3; 7 positions agree with TRBD2. This specimen was PBMCs, taken after 36 months of ibrutinib treatment. CDR3 bases: TGTGCCAGCAGCTTATATTTTTCGGCTAGCGGAGCAGATACGCAGTATTTT. The encoded protein is CASSLYFSASGADTQYF.